This TCR beta chain appears in the sequencing data of a study of OX40 agonist ivuxolimab in advanced cancers. The study, taken as a whole, reports: On average, a greater number of expanded clones characterised CD8+ T cells relative to CD4+.

As for this clone: Its target is unknown.

The CDR3 sequence is 12 residues long. The V gene's germline CDR1 is SGHTA and CDR2 FQGNSA. Trimming took 1 base from V and 7 from J, leaving 7 bases between them. Profiling relied on immunoSEQ multiplex PCR, and the TCRdb table lists in-frame clones only, not all of them. The table lists tens of thousands of clones, over 60% of them singletons. This clonotype was sampled from an adult with an advanced solid tumor such as melanoma, head and neck, liver or kidney cancer. This specimen was CD4+ or CD8+ T cells sorted from blood, taken in a trial of the OX40 agonist ivuxolimab. This sequence joins TRBV7-2 and TRBJ1-1; no clear D gene. The CDR3 bases are TGTGCCAGCAGCTTAGAAAGATTTGAAGCTTTCTTT. Its protein product is CASSLERFEAFF.